The next 26 T cell receptor beta chains were all read from a single sample in a study of blood T cell repertoires in COVID-19. This table comes from immunoSEQ multiplex PCR, and its TCRdb copy is limited to in-frame clones, with some not included. The sample includes about 59,000 clones, about 88% seen only once; the top ten take 4.5% to 5.5%. Sequencing was done on a sample of peripheral blood. The source of these receptors is a man older than 75 in a cohort sampled during active COVID-19.

The chain has TRBV27 and TRBJ2-7; 9 nucleotides align to TRBD1. The CDR3 runs to 12 residues. Looked up from germline, CDR1 is MNHEY and CDR2 is SMNVEV (reference sequence). V lost 10 bases and J lost 5; bases outside the gene matches: 6. The CDR3 DNA reads TGTGCCACCTCGGACAGGGGCGACGAGCAGTACTTC. It specifies CATSDRGDEQYF.

This chain connects TRBV29-1 to TRBJ2-4; 11 nucleotides match TRBD1. Germline V gene data show CDR1 as SQVTM and CDR2 as ANQGSEA. CDR3 length: 15 residues. Trimming took 2 bases from V and 9 from J; bases not matched to a gene: 9. The CDR3 is CSVEQPGQGVGIQYF. In DNA, the CDR3 is TGCAGCGTTGAACAACCGGGACAGGGGGTCGGCATTCAGTACTTC.

This clone turned up a few times. The CDR3 nucleotides read TGTGCCAGCTCACCGCAGGGGGACTTCAATCAGCCCCAGCATTTT. As protein: CASSPQGDFNQPQHF. This chain uses TRBV18 with TRBJ1-5; 7 bases map to TRBD1. Germline CDR1 reads KGHSH; CDR2 reads LQKENI. Trimming removed 3 bases from V and 3 bases from J; junction bases left unmatched: 5. The CDR3 runs to 15 residues.

J is TRBJ1-2 and V is TRBV27; 8 positions agree with TRBD1. CDR3 length: 15 residues. The germline V gene has CDR1 MNHEY and CDR2 SMNVEV (reference sequence). V lost 5 bases and J lost 8; bases outside the gene matches: 13. This CDR3 reads CASSPLKQGGAGYTF. The CDR3 DNA is TGTGCCAGCAGTCCTCTAAAACAGGGGGGTGCAGGCTACACCTTC.

The chain recombines TRBV7-2 with TRBJ1-2; perhaps TRBD1 as D (6 bases). This CDR3 region has 16 residues. Trimming pared 5 bases from V and 6 bases from J, leaving 22 bases between. Germline CDR1 reads SGHTA; CDR2 reads FQGNSA. The CDR3 loop reads CASSKGQLLARNGYTF. CDR3 sequence (DNA): TGTGCCAGCAGCAAAGGACAGCTCTTGGCTAGGAATGGCTACACCTTC.

This chain uses TRBV28 with TRBJ1-5; 7 nucleotides line up with TRBD1. The length of the CDR3 is 15 residues. V gave up 6 bases and J gave up 0 bases; unmatched junction bases: 5. CDR1 and CDR2 (germline): MDHEN, SYDVKM. The CDR3 coding sequence is TGTGCCAGCAGCTTACAGGGGTATAGCAATCAGCCCCAGCATTTT. It yields the protein CASSLQGYSNQPQHF.

This chain links TRBV5-4 with TRBJ1-3, with D possibly TRBD1 on 5 matching bases. The CDR3 length is 16 residues. Germline lookup yields CDR1 SGHNT and CDR2 YYREEE (reference sequence). The V gene lost 2 bases and the J gene lost 5 bases, with 17 bases spanning the gap. Here the CDR3 reads CASSLDDSPGRNTIYF. The CDR3 DNA sequence: TGTGCCAGCAGCTTAGACGACAGTCCCGGACGAAACACCATATATTTT.

The chain is built from TRBV24-1 and TRBJ2-2, with TRBD2 matching 9 bases. Germline V gene lookup returns CDR1 KGHDR and CDR2 SFDVKD. The CDR3 runs to 14 residues. Trimming cost V 3 bases and J 6 bases; bases outside gene matches: 1. CDR3 DNA sequence: TGTGCCACCAGTGATGGGACTAGCCCCGGGGAGCTGTTTTTT. The encoded protein is CATSDGTSPGELFF.

The chain carries TRBV19 and TRBJ1-1; TRBD1 might be the D (6 bases). Trimming stripped 7 bases from V and 0 bases from J, with 18 bases between. The CDR3 consists of 16 residues. Germline V CDR1 and CDR2: LNHDA, SQIVND (reference sequence). CDR3 residues: CASIPFAAGVNTEAFF. The CDR3 DNA reads TGTGCCAGTATTCCCTTCGCCGCAGGGGTGAACACTGAAGCTTTCTTT.

This clone was picked up one time. This rearrangement joins TRBV10-2 to TRBJ2-5; tentative D call: TRBD1 (5 bases). The germline V and J ends were trimmed by 3 bases and 14 bases, with 10 bases remaining between them. The CDR3 consists of 10 residues. CDR1 is WSHSY and CDR2 is SAAADI in the germline V gene. The CDR3 region has the DNA TGCGCCAGCAGTGATTACAGGATATACTTC. Its protein product is CASSDYRIYF.

The rearrangement links TRBV9 to TRBJ2-3, with 7 bases aligning to TRBD1. Germline V gives CDR1 SGDLS, CDR2 YYNGEE. The trim removed 1 base at V and 6 bases at J, leaving 8 bases unmatched. The CDR3 covers 15 residues. The CDR3 region is CASSVPTGPGDTQYF. CDR3 in DNA: TGTGCCAGCAGCGTACCGACAGGGCCAGGGGATACGCAGTATTTT.

The chain uses TRBV27 and TRBJ2-7, with 8 bases identical to TRBD1. V dropped 2 bases and J dropped 3; count of bases not matched to a gene: 6. Germline V gives CDR1 MNHEY, CDR2 SMNVEV (reference sequence). This CDR3 comprises 15 residues. The CDR3 region is CASSLRGTGDYEQYF. CDR3 sequence (DNA): TGTGCCAGCAGTTTACGAGGGACAGGAGACTACGAGCAGTACTTC.

The chain uses TRBV7-2 and TRBJ1-2; tentatively, D is TRBD1 (5 bases). CDR1 SGHTA and CDR2 FQGNSA come from the germline V gene. The CDR3 is 15 residues long. The V and J ends lost 1 base and 4 bases respectively, with 13 bases between them. The CDR3 nucleotides read TGTGCCAGCAGCTTAGATGGGGGGGGTGGCTATGGCTACACCTTC. Translated: CASSLDGGGGYGYTF. Together with reference TRBV7-2 and TRBJ1-2, the CDR3 gives the full variable domain: GAGVSQSPSNKVTEKGKDVELRCDPISGHTALYWYRQSLGQGLEFLIYFQGNSAPDKSGLPSDRFSAERTGGSVSTLTIQRTQQEDSAVYLCASSLDGGGGYGYTFGSGTRLTVV.

The V and J genes are TRBV5-1 and TRBJ2-3; TRBD1 matches 10 bases. Germline assignment: CDR1 SGHRS and CDR2 YFSETQ. Trimming at V came to 4 bases and at J to 5 bases, leaving 7 bases not matched to a gene. The CDR3 sequence is 15 residues long. CDR3 region: CASSQTGGMGDTQYF. The CDR3 bases are TGCGCCAGCAGCCAGACAGGGGGCATGGGAGATACGCAGTATTTT.

This sequence joins TRBV9 and TRBJ2-2, with TRBD2 matching 12 bases. The CDR3 covers 17 residues. The germline gives CDR1 SGDLS, CDR2 YYNGEE. V was pared by 0 bases and J by 5 bases, with 5 bases of the junction left unmatched. The DNA of the CDR3 is TGTGCCAGCAGCGTAGAGGGGGGGACTAGCGGGACCGGGGAGCTGTTTTTT. It is translated as CASSVEGGTSGTGELFF.

This chain uses TRBV7-6 with TRBJ2-1; 9 bases align to TRBD2. The CDR3 totals 14 residues. The V and J ends lost 1 base and 9 bases, in that order; junction bases with no gene match: 4. Germline loops: CDR1 SGHVS, CDR2 FNYEAQ. DNA of the CDR3: TGTGCCAGCAGCTTAGGGCGGGGGGGCTCTGAGCAGTTCTTC. Protein sequence: CASSLGRGGSEQFF.

V and J are TRBV11-3 and TRBJ2-1, with 7 nucleotides matching TRBD2. Germline assignment: CDR1 SGHNT and CDR2 YENEEA. The V and J ends lost 5 bases and 1 base, in that order; junction bases with no gene match: 2. CDR3 length: 14 residues. CDR3 in amino acids: CASSLSGSYNEQFF. In DNA form, the CDR3 reads TGTGCCAGCAGCCTTAGCGGGTCCTACAATGAGCAGTTCTTC.

The V gene is TRBV27, the J gene TRBJ1-5; TRBD1 aligns across 8 bases. V lost 1 base, J lost 1 base, and 15 bases stayed unmatched. Germline V gives CDR1 MNHEY, CDR2 SMNVEV (reference sequence). The CDR3 is 20 residues long. DNA for the CDR3: TGTGCCAGCAGTTTATGTGGTCAGGGGGCAATCATAGGCAGCAATCAGCCCCAGCATTTT. It is translated as CASSLCGQGAIIGSNQPQHF.

The chain joins TRBV7-2 to TRBJ1-4, with 9 bases aligning to TRBD1. The germline gives CDR1 SGHTA, CDR2 FQGNSA. CDR3 length equals 15 residues. J lost 6 bases, V lost 5 bases, and 7 bases had no gene match. CDR3 DNA sequence: TGTGCCAGCAGCGAAACAGGGGGCGCATATGAAAAACTGTTTTTT. This codes for CASSETGGAYEKLFF.

The chain combines TRBV29-1 with TRBJ2-1; 8 bases agree with TRBD1. CDR3 size: 14 residues. Germline loops: CDR1 SQVTM, CDR2 ANQGSEA. J lost 8 bases, V lost 5 bases, and 11 bases had no gene match. DNA for the CDR3: TGCAGCGTTAAAACCGGGACAGGAAACTATGAGCAGTTCTTC. This sequence encodes CSVKTGTGNYEQFF.

The chain employs TRBV7-9 and TRBJ1-3; 7 bases are shared with TRBD1. V dropped 2 bases and J dropped 4; count of bases not matched to a gene: 2. This CDR3 is built from 14 residues. CDR1 and CDR2 from the germline V gene are SEHNR and FQNEAQ (reference sequence). The CDR3 nucleotides are TGTGCCAGCAGCTTAATGGACAGGGGAAACACCATATATTTT. This sequence encodes CASSLMDRGNTIYF. The variable domain in full, with the rest retrieved from reference TRBV7-9 and TRBJ1-3, is DTGVSQNPRHKITKRGQNVTFRCDPISEHNRLYWYRQTLGQGPEFLTYFQNEAQLEKSRLLSDRFSAERPKGSFSTLEIQRTEQGDSAMYLCASSLMDRGNTIYFGEGSWLTVV.

The chain uses TRBV6-5 and TRBJ1-4; maybe TRBD1 (6 bases). Germline CDR1 is MNHEY and CDR2 is SVGAGI. V was shortened by 6 bases and J by 6 bases, with 14 bases between the two germline ends. The CDR3 loop spans 14 amino acids. CDR3 nucleotide sequence: TGTGCCAGCAGGAAACAGGGATTCGATGAAAAACTGTTTTTT. Translating it yields CASRKQGFDEKLFF.

The chain uses TRBV27 and TRBJ2-7; the match to TRBD2 covers 12 bases. The germline gives CDR1 MNHEY, CDR2 SMNVEV (reference sequence). Trimming cost V 2 bases and J 5 bases; bases outside gene matches: 4. This CDR3 region has 15 residues. The CDR3 DNA is TGTGCCAGCAGTTTAACCAGGACTAGCGGGAACGAGCAGTACTTC. Translated, it gives CASSLTRTSGNEQYF.

The chain combines TRBV18 with TRBJ1-5, with 7 bases aligning to TRBD1. With V trimmed by 2 bases and J by 4 bases, 5 bases remained unmatched. Germline CDR1 is KGHSH and CDR2 is LQKENI. The CDR3 is made up of 15 amino acids. As DNA, the CDR3 is TGTGCCAGCTCACCAACGACAGGGAGGAATCAGCCCCAGCATTTT. Protein product: CASSPTTGRNQPQHF.

This rearrangement joins TRBV19 to TRBJ1-1; 7 bases align to TRBD1. CDR3 length: 14 residues. The J segment lost 3 bases and the V segment lost 4 bases, leaving 5 bases of the junction unmatched. Germline V gene sequence: CDR1 LNHDA, CDR2 SQIVND (reference sequence). The CDR3 DNA reads TGTGCCAGTAGTACGACAGGGTCGTACACTGAAGCTTTCTTT. Amino acids: CASSTTGSYTEAFF. Full variable domain (outside the CDR3, taken from reference TRBV19 and TRBJ1-1): DGGITQSPKYLFRKEGQNVTLSCEQNLNHDAMYWYRQDPGQGLRLIYYSQIVNDFQKGDIAEGYSVSREKKESFPLTVTSAQKNPTAFYLCASSTTGSYTEAFFGQGTRLTVV.

This chain links TRBV3-1 (or the pseudogene TRBV3-2) with TRBJ2-2, with D perhaps matching TRBD2 (5 bases). The germline V gene has CDR1 LGHDT and CDR2 YNNKEL (reference sequence). With 2 bases removed from V and 4 bases from J, the gap between germline ends came to 11 bases. CDR3 length: 15 amino acids. CDR3 sequence: CASSQRGPSTGELFF. The CDR3, as DNA: TGTGCCAGCAGCCAACGAGGGCCAAGCACCGGGGAGCTGTTTTTT.